This TCR beta chain was found in a study of T cell responses to AZD1222 COVID-19 vaccine. Study summary: Some second doses came at about 4 weeks and others at about 12 weeks; these were pooled.

Here immunoSEQ multiplex PCR was the method, and the copy in TCRdb shows in-frame clones only, minus some. The sample holds about 110,000 clones; roughly 84% are singletons and the top ten take about 9.4%. This clonotype was obtained from an adult in good health. The specimen comprised peripheral blood, sampled on day 0 of AZD1222 vaccination.

Here the CDR3 DNA reads TGTGCCAGCTCGCCGCCATCAGTTAGGGGTGCCGATGGCTACACCTTC. Amino acids: CASSPPSVRGADGYTF. V is TRBV18 and J is TRBJ1-2, with TRBD1 as a possible D gene (5 bases). There are 16 residues in the CDR3. CDR1 is KGHSH and CDR2 is LQKENI in the germline V gene. Trimming pared 6 bases from V and 6 bases from J, leaving 23 bases between.